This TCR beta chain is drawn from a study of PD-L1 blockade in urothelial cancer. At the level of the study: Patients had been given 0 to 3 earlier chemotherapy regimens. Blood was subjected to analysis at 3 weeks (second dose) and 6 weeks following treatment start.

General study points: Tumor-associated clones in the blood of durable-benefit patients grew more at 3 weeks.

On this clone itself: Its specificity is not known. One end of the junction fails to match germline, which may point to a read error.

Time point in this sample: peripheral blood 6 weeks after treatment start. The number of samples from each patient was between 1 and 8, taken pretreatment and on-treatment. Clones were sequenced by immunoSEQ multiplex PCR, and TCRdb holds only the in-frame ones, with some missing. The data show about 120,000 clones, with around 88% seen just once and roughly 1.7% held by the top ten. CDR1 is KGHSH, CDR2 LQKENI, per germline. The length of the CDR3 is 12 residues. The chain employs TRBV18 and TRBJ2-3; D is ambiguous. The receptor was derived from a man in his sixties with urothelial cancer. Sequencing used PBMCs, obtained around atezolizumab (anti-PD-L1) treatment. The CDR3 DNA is TGTGCCAGCTCACCACGCCCAGAAACGCAGTATTTT. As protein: CASSPRPETQYF. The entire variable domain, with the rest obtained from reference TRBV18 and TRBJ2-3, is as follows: NAGVMQNPRHLVRRRGQEARLRCSPMKGHSHVYWYRQLPEEGLKFMVYLQKENIIDESGMPKERFSAEFPKEGPSILRIQQVVRGDSAAYFCASSPRPETQYFGPGTRLTVL.